The 7 T cell receptor beta chains reported below all come from one sample, sequenced in a study of blood T cell repertoires in COVID-19. TCRdb's table, derived via immunoSEQ multiplex PCR, lists solely in-frame clones and lacks some. The table includes roughly 390,000 clones, about 87% detected once. Sequencing was performed on peripheral blood. These receptors originate from a woman aged 25 to 39 with COVID-19, enrolled during active disease.

The rearrangement links TRBV15 to TRBJ2-1, with 15 bases aligning to TRBD2. This CDR3 is built from 20 residues. V was clipped by 1 base and J by 2 bases; unmatched bases: 9. CDR1 is LNHNV, CDR2 YYDKDF, per germline (reference sequence). CDR3 nucleotides: TGTGCCACCAGCAGAGGCGGGACTAGCGGGAGGTGGGGGACCTACAATGAGCAGTTCTTC. This encodes CATSRGGTSGRWGTYNEQFF. The variable domain in full, with the rest retrieved from reference TRBV15 and TRBJ2-1, is DAMVIQNPRYQVTQFGKPVTLSCSQTLNHNVMYWYQQKSSQAPKLLFHYYDKDFNNEADTPDNFQSRRPNTSFCFLDIRSPGLGDTAMYLCATSRGGTSGRWGTYNEQFFGPGTRLTVL.

The V call is TRBV29-1, the J call TRBJ2-1; D not certain. CDR1 is SQVTM, CDR2 ANQGSEA, per germline. This CDR3 contains 12 residues. Trimming pared 4 bases from V and 7 bases from J, leaving 11 bases between. The CDR3 coding sequence is TGCAGCGTTGGCGCCAGCGAAAATGAGCAGTTCTTC. Translated: CSVGASENEQFF.

The gene calls are TRBV11-3 and TRBJ2-2, with 7 bases fitting TRBD2. The CDR3 runs to 13 residues. Trimming removed 5 bases from V and 8 bases from J; junction bases left unmatched: 5. Germline CDR1 SGHNT, CDR2 YENEEA. The CDR3 DNA follows: TGTGCCAGCAGCCTCTCTAGCGGAGGGGAGCTGTTTTTT. Its translation is CASSLSSGGELFF.

This chain joins TRBV3-1 (or the pseudogene TRBV3-2) and TRBJ2-7, with TRBD1 matching 7 bases. The CDR3 extends over 13 amino acids. Germline CDR1 reads LGHDT; CDR2 reads YNNKEL (reference sequence). V trimming: 4 bases; J trimming: 7 bases; junction bases outside the gene matches: 7. The CDR3 DNA is TGTGCCAGCAGCCCCGACAGGGTGGGGGAGCAGTACTTC. Its translation: CASSPDRVGEQYF.

The chain has TRBV21-1 and TRBJ2-2; the tabulated D call, TRBD1, remains unverified against the DNA. TRBV21-1 is a pseudogene locus. CDR3 length equals 12 residues. The CDR3 DNA follows: TGTGCAATGCCAGGGGGGTCCGGGGAGCTGTTTTTT. This translates into CAMPGGSGELFF.

The chain carries TRBV10-3 and TRBJ1-5; perhaps TRBD1 as D (5 bases). CDR3 length equals 15 residues. V lost 0 bases and J lost 7, with 13 bases in between. Germline V gene lookup returns CDR1 ENHRY and CDR2 SYGVKD. The CDR3 spells CAISESSQGDQPQHF. Written as DNA, the CDR3 is TGTGCCATCAGTGAGTCGAGTCAGGGTGACCAGCCCCAGCATTTT.

V and J are TRBV28 and TRBJ2-7; no clear D gene. The CDR3 has 14 residues. CDR1 is MDHEN, CDR2 SYDVKM, per germline. V lost 4 bases to trimming and J lost 2 bases, with 12 bases between them. The CDR3 sequence: CASSSIFGPYEQYF. CDR3 sequence (DNA): TGTGCCAGCAGTTCTATCTTCGGTCCCTACGAGCAGTACTTC.